This paragraph reports one T cell receptor (beta chain). Universal primer sites and UMIs were introduced during 5'RACE template-switching synthesis of TCR cDNA. TCRdb itself ran the 5' RACE reads through MiXCR, one entry per CDR3 protein. The sample holds 96,000 or so distinct CDR3 sequences, roughly 9% seen once. The CDR3 is 14 residues long. Trimming pared 9 bases from V and 5 bases from J, leaving 18 bases between. Germline-derived CDR1 and CDR2 are SGHDT and YYEEEE. The data stem from a study of T cells after yellow fever vaccination. Study outcomes and limitations: The presence of abundant clonotypes contaminating from the bulk population was possible in FACS-sorted repertoires. It was a weaker secondary response, yet one that peaked faster, at day 5 versus 15. CD4 and CD8 compartments shared a small share of clonotypes.

The material sequenced was CD8+ T cells not binding an NS4B(214-222) dextramer, sorted from PBMCs, taken approximately 15 days after the first yellow fever vaccination. The source of this sequence is a man aged 18 to 29 who received the YFV17D yellow fever vaccine. The V call is TRBV5-6, the J call TRBJ2-1; D possibly corresponds to TRBD2 (5 bases). The DNA for the CDR3 is TGTGCCATCGGCCCCGGGGTACGGCACAATGAGCAGTTCTTC. Its translation: CAIGPGVRHNEQFF. The variable domain in full, with the rest retrieved from reference TRBV5-6 and TRBJ2-1, is DAGVTQSPTHLIKTRGQQVTLRCSPKSGHDTVSWYQQALGQGPQFIFQYYEEEERQRGNFPDRFSGHQFPNYSSELNVNALLLGDSALYLCAIGPGVRHNEQFFGPGTRLTVL.